What follows is one T cell receptor (beta chain) and its context. In the original analysis: Reference gene primer amplification gave nucleated cell count estimates. Assay used: immunoSEQ multiplex PCR; TCRdb lists only in-frame clones, some missing. That table is the source of V, J and clone size, and D and trimming were worked out from the DNA. Of some 160,000 clones detected, roughly 74% appear once; the ten largest clones hold about 15%. The sample belongs to a study of blood T cell repertoires in COVID-19. Looking at the study overall: Samples taken during acute and convalescent COVID-19 were collected in the United States, Italy and Spain. From T cells, B-cell-depleted T cells, or PBMCs came the material, which was cDNA or gDNA.

V shed 5 bases and J 5 bases; nucleotides not matched to a gene: 10. From germline, CDR1 is SGHNT and CDR2 YENEEA. The CDR3 extends over 15 amino acids. The receptor was derived from a woman aged 80 or over with acute or convalescent COVID-19. This sequence joins TRBV11-3 and TRBJ2-7; 9 nucleotides line up with TRBD1. Sequenced material: peripheral blood. In DNA form, the CDR3 reads TGTGCCAGCAGCCCGAGGGGAGGGACAGGGAACGAGCAGTACTTC. Amino acids: CASSPRGGTGNEQYF.